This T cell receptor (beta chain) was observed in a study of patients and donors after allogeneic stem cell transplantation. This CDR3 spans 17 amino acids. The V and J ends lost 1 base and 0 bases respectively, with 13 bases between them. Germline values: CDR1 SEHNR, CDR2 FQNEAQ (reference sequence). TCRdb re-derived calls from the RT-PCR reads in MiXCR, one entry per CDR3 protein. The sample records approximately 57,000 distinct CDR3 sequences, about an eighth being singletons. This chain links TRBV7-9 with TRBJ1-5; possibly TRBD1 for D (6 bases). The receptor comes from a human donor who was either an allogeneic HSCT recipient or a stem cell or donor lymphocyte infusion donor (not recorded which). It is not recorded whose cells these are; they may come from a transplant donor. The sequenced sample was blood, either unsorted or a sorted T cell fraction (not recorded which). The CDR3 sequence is CASSLVSGDYSNQPQHF. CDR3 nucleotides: TGTGCCAGCAGCTTAGTTTCAGGGGATTATAGCAATCAGCCCCAGCATTTT.